This record concerns one T cell receptor beta chain sequence. This may be a read error, as it is one base from a much larger clone. This CDR3 is also generated by other DNA sequences in the sample. Here immunoSEQ multiplex PCR was the method, and the copy in TCRdb shows in-frame clones only, minus some. The sample holds about 1.1 million clones, around 78% seen once. Between the trimmed V and J ends, which lost 3 bases and 2 bases, there was a span of 7 bases. The V gene's germline CDR1 is SEHNR and CDR2 FQNEAQ (reference sequence). The CDR3 totals 13 residues. This specimen belongs to a study of shared clonotypes between healthy human individuals.

Sequencing was done on a sample of memory CD4+ T cells from PBMCs. Subset defined: CD45RA-negative fraction. The TCR originated in a man younger than 30 in good health. Some clones in this sample may be carry-over from other donors' samples. The chain couples TRBV7-9 to TRBJ1-1; TRBD1 might be the D (5 bases). The CDR3 coding sequence is TGTGCCAGCAGCTTCGACAGCAACACTGAAGCTTTCTTT. Translation: CASSFDSNTEAFF. The full variable domain, its missing parts supplied by reference TRBV7-9 and TRBJ1-1, is DTGVSQNPRHKITKRGQNVTFRCDPISEHNRLYWYRQTLGQGPEFLTYFQNEAQLEKSRLLSDRFSAERPKGSFSTLEIQRTEQGDSAMYLCASSFDSNTEAFFGQGTRLTVV.